A selection of T cell receptor beta chains follows, all from one sample in a study of technical replicates of blood from a handful of donors. Clones were sequenced by immunoSEQ multiplex PCR, and TCRdb holds only the in-frame ones, with some missing. The repertoire consists of 62,000 or so clones, with approximately 86% occurring once and the leading ten covering approximately 4.9%. Sequenced input: PBMCs. Receptors were obtained from a human donor in good health. Some clones in this sample may be carry-over from other donors' samples. Each CDR3 is given with its conserved first and last residue. D genes are given only for firm matches. Some rows mark clone size as missing; the rest say once, few, many or name a class of expanded clone.

size: once
D: TRBD1
V: TRBV18
J: TRBJ2-2
CDR3: CASSPAGTGLTGELFF
DNA: TGTGCCAGCTCACCTGCAGGGACAGGGCTCACCGGGGAGCTGTTTTTT

size: -
D: TRBD2
V: TRBV5-1
J: TRBJ2-7
CDR3: CASSSTTSGGIYEQYF
DNA: TGCGCCAGCAGCTCCACGACTAGCGGGGGAATCTACGAGCAGTACTTC

size: few
D: TRBD1
V: TRBV4-1
J: TRBJ1-1
CDR3: CASSARQGARTEAFF
DNA: TGCGCCAGCAGCGCCCGACAGGGGGCGCGGACTGAAGCTTTCTTT

size: -
D: -
V: TRBV15
J: TRBJ2-2
CDR3: CATSRGLDRTGELFF
DNA: TGTGCCACCAGCAGAGGGCTAGACCGCACCGGGGAGCTGTTTTTT

size: -
D: -
V: TRBV2
J: TRBJ2-3
CDR3: CAIPREDTQYF
DNA: TGTGCCATTCCGAGAGAAGATACGCAGTATTTT

size: -
D: -
V: TRBV27
J: TRBJ1-2
CDR3: CASSPSPPSYTF
DNA: TGTGCCAGCAGTCCCTCTCCCCCTAGCTACACCTTC

size: once
D: -
V: TRBV4-1
J: TRBJ1-1
CDR3: CASSQEERSVEAFF
DNA: TGCGCCAGCAGCCAAGAAGAGCGGTCAGTCGAAGCTTTCTTT

size: -
D: TRBD1
V: TRBV7-8
J: TRBJ1-3
CDR3: CASSWTRGQVGNTIYF
DNA: TGTGCCAGCAGCTGGACCAGGGGGCAGGTTGGAAACACCATATATTTT

size: -
D: TRBD1
V: TRBV11-1
J: TRBJ2-1
CDR3: CASSGTGGSNNEQFF
DNA: TGTGCCAGCAGCGGAACAGGGGGCAGCAACAATGAGCAGTTCTTC

size: -
D: -
V: TRBV10-3
J: TRBJ2-4
CDR3: CAISEEANIQYF
DNA: TGTGCCATCAGTGAGGAGGCAAACATTCAGTACTTC

size: -
D: -
V: TRBV6-6
J: TRBJ2-5
CDR3: CASSYSKGGQETQYF
DNA: TGTGCCAGCAGTTACTCGAAAGGGGGCCAAGAGACCCAGTACTTC

size: -
D: -
V: TRBV10-3
J: TRBJ2-5
CDR3: CAISETNYGETQYF
DNA: TGTGCCATCAGTGAGACCAACTATGGAGAGACCCAGTACTTC

size: -
D: TRBD2
V: TRBV4-2
J: TRBJ2-7
CDR3: CASSQAPSGYEQYF
DNA: TGTGCCAGCAGCCAAGCCCCTAGCGGTTACGAGCAGTACTTC

size: many
D: -
V: TRBV21-1
J: TRBJ1-5
CDR3: CASGATLGQPQHF
DNA: TGTGCCAGCGGCGCAACTCTAGGTCAGCCCCAGCATTTT

size: -
D: -
V: TRBV14
J: TRBJ1-2
CDR3: CASSQGRGAYTF
DNA: TGTGCCAGCAGCCAAGGAAGAGGAGCCTACACCTTC

size: once
D: -
V: TRBV6-5
J: TRBJ2-7
CDR3: CASTLDSSTSYEQYF
DNA: TGTGCCAGCACCCTGGACAGTTCTACCTCCTACGAGCAGTACTTC

size: -
D: -
V: TRBV19
J: TRBJ1-5
CDR3: CASSGQRGQPQHF
DNA: TGTGCCAGTAGTGGTCAGCGGGGGCAGCCCCAGCATTTT

size: -
D: -
V: TRBV2
J: TRBJ1-1
CDR3: CASSIRRENTEAFF
DNA: TGTGCCAGCAGTATTCGGCGGGAGAACACTGAAGCTTTCTTT

size: once
D: -
V: TRBV27
J: TRBJ1-6
CDR3: CASGTGSNSPLHF
DNA: TGTGCCAGCGGAACAGGGAGTAATTCACCCCTCCACTTT

size: -
D: TRBD1
V: TRBV27
J: TRBJ2-7
CDR3: CASSPGGSGYEQYF
DNA: TGTGCCAGCAGTCCAGGGGGCTCGGGCTACGAGCAGTACTTC

size: -
D: TRBD1
V: TRBV4-2
J: TRBJ2-7
CDR3: CASSQEGTGRSYEQYF
DNA: TGTGCCAGCAGCCAAGAGGGGACAGGACGCTCCTACGAGCAGTACTTC

size: -
D: -
V: TRBV7-9
J: TRBJ2-1
CDR3: CASSIGVAEQFF
DNA: TGTGCCAGCAGCATAGGGGTAGCTGAGCAGTTCTTC

size: -
D: TRBD1
V: TRBV6-5
J: TRBJ1-1
CDR3: CASSYSFTGDDTEAFF
DNA: TGTGCCAGCAGTTACTCCTTTACAGGGGACGACACTGAAGCTTTCTTT

size: -
D: TRBD1
V: TRBV5-4
J: TRBJ1-2
CDR3: CASSSDRGKAGYTF
DNA: TGTGCCAGCAGCTCCGACAGGGGTAAGGCTGGCTACACCTTC

size: -
D: -
V: TRBV7-2
J: TRBJ1-6
CDR3: CASRREAGLGSPLHF
DNA: TGTGCCAGCAGGCGAGAGGCAGGGCTGGGGTCACCCCTCCACTTT

size: once
D: -
V: TRBV18
J: TRBJ1-1
CDR3: CASSPGHQNTEAFF
DNA: TGTGCCAGCTCACCTGGACACCAGAACACTGAAGCTTTCTTT

size: -
D: TRBD1
V: TRBV18
J: TRBJ1-2
CDR3: CASALGQDYGYTF
DNA: TGTGCCAGCGCCCTCGGACAGGACTATGGCTACACCTTC

size: once
D: -
V: TRBV7-3
J: TRBJ2-1
CDR3: CASSLIGGLGEQFF
DNA: TGTGCCAGCAGCTTAATCGGGGGGCTGGGGGAGCAGTTCTTC

size: -
D: -
V: TRBV6-5
J: TRBJ1-2
CDR3: CASSYDIGYGYTF
DNA: TGTGCCAGCAGTTACGACATAGGCTATGGCTACACCTTC

size: -
D: TRBD1
V: TRBV9
J: TRBJ2-5
CDR3: CASSVRDSLQETQYF
DNA: TGTGCCAGCAGCGTACGGGACAGTCTACAAGAGACCCAGTACTTC

size: -
D: TRBD1
V: TRBV7-2
J: TRBJ1-6
CDR3: CASSLAGGQYNSPLHF
DNA: TGTGCCAGCAGCCTAGCAGGGGGCCAGTATAATTCACCCCTCCACTTT

size: once
D: TRBD2
V: TRBV6-4
J: TRBJ2-3
CDR3: CASSPTSGSSDTQYF
DNA: TGTGCCAGCAGCCCGACTAGCGGGAGCTCCGATACGCAGTATTTT

size: once
D: -
V: TRBV7-9
J: TRBJ2-7
CDR3: CASSLPGYYEQYF
DNA: TGTGCCAGCAGCTTACCGGGGTATTACGAGCAGTACTTC

size: -
D: TRBD1
V: TRBV27
J: TRBJ2-7
CDR3: CASRRGQGFSYEQYF
DNA: TGTGCCAGCAGACGTGGACAGGGCTTTTCCTACGAGCAGTACTTC

size: -
D: -
V: TRBV30
J: TRBJ1-3
CDR3: CAWSPPGRGGNTIYF
DNA: TGTGCCTGGAGTCCCCCGGGGAGAGGTGGAAACACCATATATTTT

size: -
D: -
V: TRBV9
J: TRBJ2-2
CDR3: CASSVDPREGTGELFF
DNA: TGTGCCAGCAGCGTAGATCCCAGGGAAGGCACCGGGGAGCTGTTTTTT

size: -
D: TRBD1
V: TRBV11-2
J: TRBJ2-3
CDR3: CASSSGTGSTDTQYF
DNA: TGTGCCAGCAGCTCCGGGACAGGGAGCACAGATACGCAGTATTTT

size: once
D: -
V: TRBV10-3
J: TRBJ2-5
CDR3: CAISEERGGGETQYF
DNA: TGTGCCATCAGTGAGGAACGGGGTGGTGGGGAGACCCAGTACTTC

size: -
D: -
V: TRBV21-1
J: TRBJ2-7
CDR3: CASSKDSGQGPSYEQYF
DNA: TGTGCCAGCAGCAAAGACTCGGGACAGGGGCCCTCCTACGAGCAGTACTTC

size: -
D: TRBD1
V: TRBV29-1
J: TRBJ1-2
CDR3: CRAPGQGNYGYTF
DNA: TGCAGAGCCCCGGGACAGGGGAACTATGGCTACACCTTC

size: few
D: -
V: TRBV25-1
J: TRBJ1-3
CDR3: CASSGEGVPSGNTIYF
DNA: TGTGCCAGCAGTGGGGAGGGTGTCCCCTCTGGAAACACCATATATTTT

size: -
D: -
V: TRBV18
J: TRBJ1-1
CDR3: CASSPPVAVGTEAFF
DNA: TGTGCCAGCTCACCCCCGGTCGCGGTGGGCACTGAAGCTTTCTTT

size: -
D: -
V: TRBV2
J: TRBJ2-7
CDR3: CASSEAGTRSSEQYF
DNA: TGTGCCAGCAGTGAAGCTGGAACTAGATCGAGCGAGCAGTACTTC

size: -
D: -
V: TRBV10-3
J: TRBJ2-2
CDR3: CAIKGLITGELFF
DNA: TGTGCCATTAAAGGACTCATTACCGGGGAGCTGTTTTTT

size: few
D: TRBD2
V: TRBV6-5
J: TRBJ2-7
CDR3: CASSYSSSGTYEQYF
DNA: TGTGCCAGCAGTTACTCGTCTAGCGGAACCTACGAGCAGTACTTC

size: -
D: -
V: TRBV7-2
J: TRBJ2-7
CDR3: CASSSDRSTTYEQYF
DNA: TGTGCCAGCAGCAGCGACAGAAGTACCACCTACGAGCAGTACTTC

size: few
D: -
V: TRBV19
J: TRBJ1-5
CDR3: CASRVSSAQPQHF
DNA: TGTGCCAGTCGGGTATCCAGCGCTCAGCCCCAGCATTTT

size: -
D: TRBD2
V: TRBV4-3
J: TRBJ2-5
CDR3: CASSQAPASGGYQETQYF
DNA: TGCGCCAGCAGCCAGGCACCCGCTAGCGGGGGATACCAAGAGACCCAGTACTTC

size: -
D: TRBD2
V: TRBV4-3
J: TRBJ2-5
CDR3: CASSQDVGAGNQETQYF
DNA: TGCGCCAGCAGCCAAGATGTGGGAGCGGGAAACCAAGAGACCCAGTACTTC

size: -
D: -
V: TRBV6-6
J: TRBJ1-5
CDR3: CASSEALSPQHF
DNA: TGTGCCAGCAGTGAGGCTCTAAGCCCCCAGCATTTT

size: -
D: TRBD2
V: TRBV9
J: TRBJ2-5
CDR3: CASSATSGGARGGETQYF
DNA: TGTGCCAGCAGCGCGACTAGCGGGGGGGCCCGCGGGGGAGAGACCCAGTACTTC

size: once
D: -
V: TRBV15
J: TRBJ1-1
CDR3: CATAKGHNTEAFF
DNA: TGTGCCACGGCGAAAGGACACAACACTGAAGCTTTCTTT

size: -
D: TRBD2
V: TRBV7-2
J: TRBJ2-7
CDR3: CASSLFQTSVGYEQYF
DNA: TGTGCCAGCAGCTTATTCCAAACTAGCGTAGGCTACGAGCAGTACTTC